Sequencing of this T cell receptor beta chain was carried out in a study of blood T cell repertoires in COVID-19. Study-wide context: Acute and convalescent COVID-19 samples came from the United States, Italy and Spain. In each case, the material was cDNA or gDNA derived from T cells, B-cell-depleted T cells, or PBMCs.

Per the authors' pipeline: Reference gene primer amplification gave estimated nucleated cell counts. Method: immunoSEQ multiplex PCR; TCRdb's copy keeps in-frame clones and lacks some. Clone size and the V and J calls come from that table; the DNA yielded D and trimming. The table shows about 190,000 clones, with 70% to 90% occurring only once. Looked up from germline, CDR1 is SGHTA and CDR2 is FQGNSA. V was trimmed by 3 bases and J by 0 bases, leaving 9 bases between them. The CDR3 runs 15 residues. V and J are TRBV7-2 and TRBJ1-5; the D gene is possibly TRBD1 (6 bases). Source material: peripheral blood. The receptor's source is a man aged 25 to 45 with acute or convalescent COVID-19. CDR3 loop: CASSFSGVSNQPQHF. The CDR3 DNA is TGTGCCAGCAGCTTCTCAGGGGTTAGCAATCAGCCCCAGCATTTT.